The rows below give T cell receptor beta chains drawn from one sample of a study of T cells in localized non-small cell lung cancer. Sequencing was performed with immunoSEQ multiplex PCR; in TCRdb, only in-frame clones are kept and a portion is missing. The sample records 7,000 or so clones, 50% being singletons. Sequences were derived from lymph node tissue, sampled before any cancer treatment. Receptor source: a female donor older than 55 with stage I lung adenocarcinoma. Each CDR3 is given with its conserved first and last residue. Fields, in order: D gene, V gene, J gene, clone size, CDR3 protein, CDR3 DNA. The D gene is left open where the match is weak. Rows may omit the clone size; those that give it use once, few, many or a size class.

TRBD2	TRBV11-3	TRBJ2-1	.	CASSPGTIYNEQFF	TGTGCCAGCAGCCCCGGGACTATCTACAATGAGCAGTTCTTC
TRBD1	TRBV29-1	TRBJ1-4	once	CSAQTGWVEKLFF	TGCAGCGCCCAGACAGGGTGGGTTGAAAAACTGTTTTTT
.	TRBV30	TRBJ1-1	.	CAWGPNLNTEAFF	TGTGCCTGGGGTCCAAACCTGAACACTGAAGCTTTCTTT
TRBD2	TRBV14	TRBJ2-5	.	CASSRLGAGGYGTQYF	TGTGCCAGCAGCCGTCTAGGAGCGGGGGGGTACGGGACCCAGTACTTC
.	TRBV4-1	TRBJ2-1	few	CASSQGYSYNEQFF	TGCGCCAGCAGCCAAGGGTACAGCTACAATGAACAGTTCTTC
.	TRBV9	TRBJ1-1	few	CASSTSPDSSAEAFF	TGTGCCAGCAGCACAAGCCCCGACAGTTCGGCTGAAGCTTTCTTT
TRBD1	TRBV14	TRBJ2-5	once	CASSLRTGQETQYF	TGTGCCAGCAGCCTTCGGACAGGGCAAGAGACCCAGTACTTC
.	TRBV18	TRBJ2-7	.	CASSPPGDTYEQYF	TGTGCCAGCTCACCCCCAGGGGACACCTACGAGCAGTACTTC
.	TRBV18	TRBJ2-1	.	CASSPSTGEENEQFF	TGTGCCAGCTCACCGTCGACGGGGGAGGAGAATGAGCAGTTCTTC
TRBD1	TRBV6-8	TRBJ1-4	.	CASSGQGRTNEKLFF	TGTGCCAGCAGTGGACAGGGGAGAACTAATGAAAAACTGTTTTTT
TRBD2	TRBV19	TRBJ2-5	.	CASSKLAGVLPGQETQYF	TGTGCCAGTAGTAAATTGGCGGGGGTGTTGCCAGGCCAAGAGACCCAGTACTTC